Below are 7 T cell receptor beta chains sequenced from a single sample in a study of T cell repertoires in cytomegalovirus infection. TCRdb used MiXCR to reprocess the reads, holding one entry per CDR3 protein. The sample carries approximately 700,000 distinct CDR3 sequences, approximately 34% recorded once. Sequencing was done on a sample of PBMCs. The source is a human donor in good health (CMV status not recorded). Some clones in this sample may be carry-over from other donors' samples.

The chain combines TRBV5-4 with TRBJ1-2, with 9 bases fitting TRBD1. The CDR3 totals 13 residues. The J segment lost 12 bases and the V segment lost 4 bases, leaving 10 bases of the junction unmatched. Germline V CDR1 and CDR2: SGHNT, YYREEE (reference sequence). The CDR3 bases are TGTGCCAGCAGCCGAGGTACAGGGGGCGCCGACACCTTC. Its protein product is CASSRGTGGADTF.

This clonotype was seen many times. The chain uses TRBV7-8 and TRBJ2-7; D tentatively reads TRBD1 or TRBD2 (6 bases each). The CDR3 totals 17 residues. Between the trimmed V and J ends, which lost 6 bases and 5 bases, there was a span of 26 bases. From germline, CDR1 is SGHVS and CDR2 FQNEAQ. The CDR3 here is CASSRRRTGTGVDEQYF. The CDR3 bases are TGTGCCAGCAGTCGTAGACGAACAGGGACGGGAGTGGACGAGCAGTACTTC.

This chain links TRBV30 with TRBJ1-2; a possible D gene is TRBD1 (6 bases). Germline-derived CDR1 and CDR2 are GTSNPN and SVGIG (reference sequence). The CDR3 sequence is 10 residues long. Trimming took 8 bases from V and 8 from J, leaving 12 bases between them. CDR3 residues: CASVRGGYTF. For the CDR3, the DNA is TGTGCCAGTGTCAGGGGCGGCTACACCTTC.

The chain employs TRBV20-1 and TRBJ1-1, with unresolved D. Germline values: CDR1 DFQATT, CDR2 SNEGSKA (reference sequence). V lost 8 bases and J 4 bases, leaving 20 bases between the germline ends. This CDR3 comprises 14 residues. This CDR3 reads CSFRRENLGTEAFF. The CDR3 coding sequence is TGCAGTTTCAGAAGGGAAAACCTGGGCACTGAAGCTTTCTTT.

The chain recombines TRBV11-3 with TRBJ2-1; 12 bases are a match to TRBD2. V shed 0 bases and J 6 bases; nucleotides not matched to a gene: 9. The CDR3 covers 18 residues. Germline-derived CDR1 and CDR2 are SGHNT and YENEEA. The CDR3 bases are TGTGCCAGCAGCTTAGAGGGACTAGCGGGCCGAGGCTCCAATGAGCAGTTCTTC. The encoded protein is CASSLEGLAGRGSNEQFF.

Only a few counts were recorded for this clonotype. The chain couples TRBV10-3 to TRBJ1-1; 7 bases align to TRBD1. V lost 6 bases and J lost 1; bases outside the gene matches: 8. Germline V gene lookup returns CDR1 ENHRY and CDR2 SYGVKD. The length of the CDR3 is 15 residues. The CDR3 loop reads CAISPTGRGNTEAFF. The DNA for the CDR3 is TGTGCCATCAGCCCGACAGGGAGGGGGAACACTGAAGCTTTCTTT.

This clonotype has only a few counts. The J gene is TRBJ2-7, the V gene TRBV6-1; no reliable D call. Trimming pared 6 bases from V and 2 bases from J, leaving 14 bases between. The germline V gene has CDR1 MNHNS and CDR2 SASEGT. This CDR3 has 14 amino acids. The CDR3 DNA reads TGTGCCAGCAGACCCCGCGAGATTACCTACGAGCAGTACTTC. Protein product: CASRPREITYEQYF.